The 30 T cell receptor beta chains reported below all come from one sample, sequenced in a study of blood T cell repertoires in COVID-19. This table comes from immunoSEQ multiplex PCR, and its TCRdb copy is limited to in-frame clones, with some not included. The sample records about 260,000 clones, about 87% being singletons. The sample was peripheral blood. These receptors all come from a woman between 40 and 50 years old who had recovered from COVID-19.

On this clone: The junction departs from the called germline gene at one end, perhaps through a read error. The V and J genes are TRBV6-1 and TRBJ2-5, with a possible D match to TRBD1 (6 bases). Germline V gene lookup returns CDR1 MNHNS and CDR2 SASEGT. CDR3 length: 14 amino acids. DNA for the CDR3: TGTGCCAGCAGCGAAGCGATACAGGGAGAGACCCAGTACTTC. Protein product: CASSEAIQGETQYF.

This clone was observed a handful of times. The rearrangement joins TRBV20-1 to TRBJ1-3; no reliable D call. The CDR3 has 12 residues. Germline V gene lookup returns CDR1 DFQATT and CDR2 SNEGSKA (reference sequence). Trimming shortened V by 3 bases and J by 4 bases, and 7 bases separated the two germline ends. The CDR3, as DNA: TGCAGTGCTAGTCTATACGGAAACACCATATATTTT. Amino acid sequence: CSASLYGNTIYF.

V and J are TRBV10-1 and TRBJ1-1, with D tentatively TRBD1 (6 bases). Germline CDR1 and CDR2: WNHNN and SYGVQD (reference sequence). The CDR3 consists of 16 residues. V lost 0 bases and J 0 bases, leaving 11 bases between the germline ends. CDR3 DNA sequence: TGCGCCAGCAGTGAGTCTGGACAGCACATGAACACTGAAGCTTTCTTT. As protein: CASSESGQHMNTEAFF.

This rearrangement joins TRBV19 to TRBJ1-2; 8 bases match TRBD1. Germline loops: CDR1 LNHDA, CDR2 SQIVND (reference sequence). There are 16 residues in the CDR3. Trimming removed 3 bases from V and 1 base from J; junction bases left unmatched: 7. CDR3 coding DNA: TGTGCCAGTAGTATCGACAGGGGCCACAATAACTATGGCTACACCTTC. Translated, it gives CASSIDRGHNNYGYTF.

This clone was observed once. This chain joins TRBV7-9 and TRBJ2-3; 9 positions agree with TRBD2. The CDR3 is 14 residues long. The V and J ends lost 8 bases and 4 bases, in that order; junction bases with no gene match: 7. Germline CDR1 reads SEHNR; CDR2 reads FQNEAQ (reference sequence). The CDR3 nucleotides are TGTGCCAGCCGTCCGGGACTAGCCTCAGATACGCAGTATTTT. Amino acid sequence: CASRPGLASDTQYF. The full variable domain, with the rest looked up from reference TRBV7-9 and TRBJ2-3, is DTGVSQNPRHKITKRGQNVTFRCDPISEHNRLYWYRQTLGQGPEFLTYFQNEAQLEKSRLLSDRFSAERPKGSFSTLEIQRTEQGDSAMYLCASRPGLASDTQYFGPGTRLTVL.

This chain uses TRBV3-1 (or the pseudogene TRBV3-2) with TRBJ1-2; TRBD1 matches 7 bases. Losses at the gene ends were 1 base for V and 0 bases for J; bases not matched to a gene: 2. This CDR3 comprises 15 residues. Germline V gene lookup returns CDR1 LGHDT and CDR2 YNNKEL (reference sequence). CDR3 nucleotide sequence: TGTGCCAGCAGCCAAGGGGACAGACCTAACTATGGCTACACCTTC. The encoded protein is CASSQGDRPNYGYTF.

The chain couples TRBV6-5 to TRBJ1-1, with 9 bases fitting TRBD1. CDR1 and CDR2 from the germline V gene are MNHEY and SVGAGI. CDR3 length: 15 residues. Germline trimming cut 7 bases from V and 5 bases from J; bases unmatched to any gene: 11. CDR3 in DNA: TGTGCCAGCATCTGGTCCGGACAGGGGAGGACTGAAGCTTTCTTT. This codes for CASIWSGQGRTEAFF.

This chain uses TRBV19 with TRBJ2-2, with 9 positions matching TRBD1. Germline CDR1 LNHDA, CDR2 SQIVND (reference sequence). The J segment lost 2 bases and the V segment lost 6 bases, leaving 4 bases of the junction unmatched. The length of the CDR3 is 15 residues. In DNA, the CDR3 is TGTGCCAGTAGCAAGGACAGGGGCAACACCGGGGAGCTGTTTTTT. As protein: CASSKDRGNTGELFF.

The V gene is TRBV19, the J gene TRBJ2-2, with a weak D call TRBD1 (5 bases). V shed 7 bases and J shed 5 bases, with 14 bases lying between them. Germline V CDR1 and CDR2: LNHDA, SQIVND (reference sequence). This CDR3 has 14 residues. CDR3 nucleotides: TGTGCCAGTAAGGTCGCGCAGGGAACCGGGGAGCTGTTTTTT. This gives the protein CASKVAQGTGELFF.

This sequence joins TRBV21-1 and TRBJ1-4; TRBD1 was called by the table and not checked on the DNA. TRBV21-1 is recorded as a pseudogene. The CDR3 contains 13 residues. The CDR3 loop reads CASSGRRGEKLFF. In nucleotides, the CDR3 is TGTGCCAGCAGCGGCCGAAGGGGTGAAAAACTGTTTTTT.

The chain carries TRBV4-2 and TRBJ1-5, with TRBD1 identical over 9 bases. CDR1 is LGHNA and CDR2 is YNFKEQ in the germline V gene. This CDR3 contains 16 residues. V was pared by 3 bases and J by 2 bases, with 5 bases of the junction left unmatched. For the CDR3, the DNA is TGTGCCAGCAGCCAGAGGACAGGGGTCGGCAATCAGCCCCAGCATTTT. This sequence encodes CASSQRTGVGNQPQHF.

This clone was observed a single time. V and J are TRBV19 and TRBJ1-3; no definite D call. The V end lost 5 bases, the J end lost 3 bases, and 17 bases lay between the germline ends. This CDR3 contains 16 residues. The V gene's germline CDR1 is LNHDA and CDR2 SQIVND (reference sequence). The CDR3 region has the DNA TGTGCCAGTAGTCCCCCCGGAGGGATGATTGGAAACACCATATATTTT. This encodes CASSPPGGMIGNTIYF. Drawing the rest from reference TRBV19 and TRBJ1-3, the complete variable domain is DGGITQSPKYLFRKEGQNVTLSCEQNLNHDAMYWYRQDPGQGLRLIYYSQIVNDFQKGDIAEGYSVSREKKESFPLTVTSAQKNPTAFYLCASSPPGGMIGNTIYFGEGSWLTVV.

V usage is TRBV18 and J usage is TRBJ1-2; 7 bases line up with TRBD1. Per germline, CDR1 KGHSH and CDR2 LQKENI. With 3 bases clipped from V and 4 bases from J, the junction kept 11 bases outside the gene matches. CDR3 length equals 16 residues. As DNA, the CDR3 is TGTGCCAGCTCACCCCGACAGGGTACTTTATCCTATGGCTACACCTTC. Its translation: CASSPRQGTLSYGYTF.

Remarks on this clone: This CDR3 is also generated by other DNA sequences in the sample. The chain couples TRBV2 to TRBJ1-1; a possible D gene is TRBD1 (5 bases). CDR1 is SNHLY, CDR2 FYNNEI, per germline. The CDR3 spans 13 residues. V lost 6 bases and J 2 bases, leaving 10 bases between the germline ends. As DNA, the CDR3 is TGTGCCAGCAGAACCGACAGAAACACTGAAGCTTTCTTT. It encodes CASRTDRNTEAFF.

The chain is built from TRBV9 and TRBJ1-2; possible D gene TRBD1, 5 bases. Trimming removed 0 bases at V and 4 bases at J, with 10 bases between. The CDR3 spans 14 residues. Germline-derived CDR1 and CDR2 are SGDLS and YYNGEE. The CDR3 sequence is CASSVGQNIYGYTF. CDR3 bases: TGTGCCAGCAGCGTAGGACAGAACATCTATGGCTACACCTTC. Looking up the rest from reference TRBV9 and TRBJ1-2 gives the full variable domain: DSGVTQTPKHLITATGQRVTLRCSPRSGDLSVYWYQQSLDQGLQFLIQYYNGEERAKGNILERFSAQQFPDLHSELNLSSLELGDSALYFCASSVGQNIYGYTFGSGTRLTVV.

The chain couples TRBV9 to TRBJ1-3; D is possibly TRBD1 (5 bases). Germline CDR1 SGDLS, CDR2 YYNGEE. The CDR3 consists of 16 residues. V dropped 0 bases and J dropped 2 bases, with 12 bases sitting between them. The CDR3 DNA follows: TGTGCCAGCAGCGTAGGGGGCACCCCCCCTGGAAACACCATATATTTT. This encodes CASSVGGTPPGNTIYF. Full variable domain (remainder filled in from reference TRBV9 and TRBJ1-3): DSGVTQTPKHLITATGQRVTLRCSPRSGDLSVYWYQQSLDQGLQFLIQYYNGEERAKGNILERFSAQQFPDLHSELNLSSLELGDSALYFCASSVGGTPPGNTIYFGEGSWLTVV.

The chain links TRBV4-3 to TRBJ1-2; D is undetermined. V lost 0 bases to trimming and J lost 8 bases, with 13 bases between them. Per germline, CDR1 LGHNA and CDR2 YSLEER. The CDR3 has 14 amino acids. The CDR3 protein is CASSQEQHYWGYTF. CDR3 DNA: TGCGCCAGCAGCCAAGAACAACATTATTGGGGCTACACCTTC.

This clone showed up just once. The chain carries TRBV6-5 and TRBJ1-2; tentative D call: TRBD1 (5 bases). Deletions cut 7 bases from V and 7 bases from J, with 13 bases between. CDR3 length equals 12 residues. The germline V gene has CDR1 MNHEY and CDR2 SVGAGI. CDR3 in DNA: TGTGCCAGCACACGGAAGGGACTTGGCTACACCTTC. This codes for CASTRKGLGYTF.

This clone was observed a handful of times. The CDR3 here is CASSPNTGGMEKLFF. The CDR3 DNA reads TGCGCCAGCAGCCCCAACACAGGGGGAATGGAAAAACTGTTTTTT. The V gene is TRBV5-1, the J gene TRBJ1-4, with 8 bases matching TRBD1. Germline assignment: CDR1 SGHRS and CDR2 YFSETQ. Trimming took 4 bases from V and 8 from J; bases not matched to a gene: 10. The CDR3 length is 15 residues.

The J gene is TRBJ1-2, the V gene TRBV6-1; a weak D match, TRBD1 (6 bases). V gave up 4 bases and J gave up 4 bases, with 19 bases separating them. This CDR3 comprises 16 residues. Germline values: CDR1 MNHNS, CDR2 SASEGT. CDR3 residues: CASSAAGVGVIYGYTF. The CDR3 bases are TGTGCCAGCAGTGCCGCAGGGGTCGGAGTGATCTATGGCTACACCTTC.

J is TRBJ1-1 and V is TRBV7-2, with unresolved D. The CDR3 is 13 amino acids. Germline V gives CDR1 SGHTA, CDR2 FQGNSA. Trimming stripped 1 base from V and 1 base from J, with 4 bases between. This chain's CDR3 is CASSLVQNTEAFF. The CDR3 nucleotides read TGTGCCAGCAGCTTAGTCCAGAACACTGAAGCTTTCTTT.

The J gene is TRBJ1-5, the V gene TRBV15; D is possibly TRBD1 (5 bases). The CDR3 length is 15 residues. Between the trimmed V and J ends, which lost 5 bases and 2 bases, there was a span of 13 bases. Germline loops: CDR1 LNHNV, CDR2 YYDKDF (reference sequence). The CDR3 reads CATSGRDPGNQPQHF. CDR3 DNA sequence: TGTGCCACCAGCGGGCGGGACCCGGGCAATCAGCCCCAGCATTTT.

In its sample, this clone was seen once. The rearrangement joins TRBV19 to TRBJ2-7; perhaps TRBD1 as D (5 bases). V lost 3 bases and J 10 bases, leaving 19 bases between the germline ends. Germline assignment: CDR1 LNHDA and CDR2 SQIVND (reference sequence). This CDR3 has 14 residues. This CDR3 reads CASSIGWAGLSQYF. The CDR3 DNA sequence: TGTGCCAGTAGTATTGGGTGGGCAGGGTTGAGTCAGTACTTC.

The chain employs TRBV30 and TRBJ1-4; TRBD1 aligns across 11 bases. The germline CDR1 and CDR2 sequences are GTSNPN and SVGIG (reference sequence). This CDR3 contains 13 residues. V shed 5 bases and J 10 bases; nucleotides not matched to a gene: 6. The CDR3 region has the DNA TGTGCCTGGGAAATTGGGACAGGGGGAAAACTGTTTTTT. Translation: CAWEIGTGGKLFF.

This rearrangement joins TRBV5-6 to TRBJ1-4, with a possible D match to TRBD1 (6 bases). Germline CDR1 is SGHDT and CDR2 is YYEEEE. The CDR3 loop spans 15 amino acids. V gave up 0 bases and J gave up 5 bases, with 11 bases separating them. Here the CDR3 reads CASSLVRGGNEKLFF. CDR3 bases: TGTGCCAGCAGCTTGGTCAGGGGCGGCAATGAAAAACTGTTTTTT.

This clone was counted a few times. This chain links TRBV7-2 with TRBJ2-1, with 10 bases lining up with TRBD1. CDR3 size: 14 residues. V shed 3 bases and J 10 bases; nucleotides not matched to a gene: 6. Germline-derived CDR1 and CDR2 are SGHTA and FQGNSA. CDR3 coding DNA: TGTGCCAGCAGCTTTAGACAGGGGGCGCGAGAGCAGTTCTTC. It yields the protein CASSFRQGAREQFF.

The J gene is TRBJ1-1, the V gene TRBV19; TRBD1 aligns across 11 bases. Germline-derived CDR1 and CDR2 are LNHDA and SQIVND (reference sequence). The CDR3 spans 22 residues. Trimming took 3 bases from V and 1 from J; bases not matched to a gene: 22. CDR3 protein: CASSILWGRDRGTTMSNTEAFF. CDR3 DNA: TGTGCCAGTAGTATCTTATGGGGTCGGGACAGGGGGACAACGATGTCGAACACTGAAGCTTTCTTT.

Comments on this clone: This CDR3 is also generated by other DNA sequences in the sample. The rearrangement joins TRBV18 to TRBJ2-3; possibly TRBD2 for D (6 bases). Germline V lookup: CDR1 KGHSH, CDR2 LQKENI. Trimming stripped 3 bases from V and 1 base from J, with 8 bases between. The CDR3 spans 14 residues. CDR3 residues: CASSPRGGTDTQYF. CDR3 nucleotide sequence: TGTGCCAGCTCACCGCGGGGAGGCACAGATACGCAGTATTTT. Looking up the rest from reference TRBV18 and TRBJ2-3 gives the full variable domain: NAGVMQNPRHLVRRRGQEARLRCSPMKGHSHVYWYRQLPEEGLKFMVYLQKENIIDESGMPKERFSAEFPKEGPSILRIQQVVRGDSAAYFCASSPRGGTDTQYFGPGTRLTVL.

This clone was recorded only once. CDR3 sequence (DNA): TGTGCCAGCAGCTCCCTAGCGGGGGGACTCAGCTCCTACAATGAGCAGTTCTTC. It translates to CASSSLAGGLSSYNEQFF. This rearrangement joins TRBV5-5 to TRBJ2-1; TRBD2 matches at 11 bases. Germline-derived CDR1 and CDR2 are SGHKS and YYEKEE (reference sequence). The CDR3 extends over 18 amino acids. After removal of 3 bases from V and 0 bases from J, the junction contained 8 bases not matched to a gene.

This rearrangement joins TRBV6-5 to TRBJ1-1; 7 nucleotides agree with TRBD1. CDR3 length: 14 amino acids. The V gene end was trimmed by 6 bases and the J gene end by 4 bases; junction bases not matched to a gene: 8. From germline, CDR1 is MNHEY and CDR2 SVGAGI. This CDR3 reads CASRYRGGSTEAFF. CDR3 sequence (DNA): TGTGCCAGCAGATACAGGGGAGGGAGCACTGAAGCTTTCTTT.